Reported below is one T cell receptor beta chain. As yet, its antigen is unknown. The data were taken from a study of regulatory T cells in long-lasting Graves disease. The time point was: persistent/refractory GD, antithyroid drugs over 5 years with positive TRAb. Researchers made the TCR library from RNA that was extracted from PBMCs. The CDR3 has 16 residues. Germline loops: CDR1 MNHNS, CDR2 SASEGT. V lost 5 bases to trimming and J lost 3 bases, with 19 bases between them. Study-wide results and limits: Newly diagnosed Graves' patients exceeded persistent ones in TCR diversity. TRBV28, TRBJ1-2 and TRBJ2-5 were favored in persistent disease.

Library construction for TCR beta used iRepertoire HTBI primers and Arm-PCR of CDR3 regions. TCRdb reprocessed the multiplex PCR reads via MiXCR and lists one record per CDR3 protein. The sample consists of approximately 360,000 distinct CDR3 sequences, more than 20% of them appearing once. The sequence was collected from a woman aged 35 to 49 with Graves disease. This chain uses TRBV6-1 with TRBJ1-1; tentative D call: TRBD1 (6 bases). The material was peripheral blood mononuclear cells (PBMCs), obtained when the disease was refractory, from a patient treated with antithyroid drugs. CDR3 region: CASSLGQGWLDTEAFF. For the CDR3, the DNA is TGTGCCAGCAGTCTCGGTCAGGGGTGGTTGGACACTGAAGCTTTCTTT.